What follows are 4 T cell receptor beta chains derived from one specimen sequenced in a study of blood T cell repertoires in COVID-19. Assay used: immunoSEQ multiplex PCR; TCRdb lists only in-frame clones, some missing. The sample consists of under 150,000 clones, about 88% of them appearing once. The sample taken for sequencing was peripheral blood. The receptor source for this set is a man aged 60 to 69 with COVID-19, enrolled during active disease.

This chain joins TRBV9 and TRBJ2-7; 10 bases agree with TRBD2. V was clipped by 0 bases and J by 3 bases; unmatched bases: 0. CDR3 length: 14 amino acids. The germline V gene encodes CDR1 SGDLS and CDR2 YYNGEE. This CDR3 is CASSVGLAGYEQYF. CDR3 nucleotide sequence: TGTGCCAGCAGCGTAGGACTAGCGGGCTACGAGCAGTACTTC.

This chain uses TRBV19 with TRBJ2-3; 7 bases agree with TRBD2. Losses at the gene ends were 3 bases for V and 4 bases for J; bases not matched to a gene: 4. The CDR3 loop spans 14 amino acids. CDR1 is LNHDA and CDR2 is SQIVND in the germline V gene (reference sequence). CDR3 sequence: CASSIRAGADTQYF. The CDR3 DNA is TGTGCCAGTAGTATTCGGGCGGGGGCAGATACGCAGTATTTT.

This clone turned up a few times. The chain is built from TRBV15 and TRBJ1-2, with unresolved D. Trimming took 0 bases from V and 8 from J, leaving 7 bases between them. This CDR3 has 12 amino acids. Germline V gene lookup returns CDR1 LNHNV and CDR2 YYDKDF (reference sequence). CDR3 residues: CATSRDEEGYTF. Here the CDR3 DNA reads TGTGCCACCAGCAGAGACGAGGAAGGCTACACCTTC.

The genes are TRBV6-4 and TRBJ2-2, with TRBD1 identical over 10 bases. CDR3 length equals 15 residues. The germline V gene encodes CDR1 MRHNA and CDR2 SNTAGT. V shed 5 bases, J shed 3 bases, and the junction held 3 bases outside the gene matches. CDR3 in amino acids: CASSPGTGDTGELFF. CDR3 coding DNA: TGTGCCAGCAGTCCCGGGACAGGGGACACCGGGGAGCTGTTTTTT.